The T cell receptor beta chain under discussion was sequenced for a study of blood T cell repertoires in COVID-19. Study in general: Acute and convalescent COVID-19 samples came from the United States, Italy and Spain. Sources were T cells, B-cell-depleted T cells, or PBMCs; the material itself was cDNA or gDNA.

As processed by the authors: Amplified reference gene primers provided the basis for estimating nucleated cell counts. The table came from immunoSEQ multiplex PCR; TCRdb's copy has only in-frame clones and leaves some out. D and trimming come from the DNA, and the V and J calls and clone size come from that table. The sample has some 180,000 clones; about 83% are singletons. This receptor was taken from a woman aged 65 to 85 who had recovered from COVID-19. The sequencing input was peripheral blood.

Here the CDR3 reads CASSPLAIPDTQYF. The DNA for the CDR3 is TGCGCCAGCAGCCCCCTAGCGATCCCAGATACGCAGTATTTT. This chain connects TRBV5-1 to TRBJ2-3; D may be TRBD2 (6 bases). The CDR3 is 14 amino acids. V shed 4 bases and J shed 4 bases, with 13 bases lying between them. In germline, CDR1 is SGHRS, CDR2 YFSETQ.